Sequencing of this T cell receptor (beta chain) was carried out in a study of T cells after yellow fever vaccination. Trimming took off 2 bases at V and 0 bases at J, with 8 bases between the two ends. The CDR3 has 14 amino acids. CDR1 and CDR2 (germline): SGHDT, YYEEEE. TCRdb itself ran the 5' RACE reads through MiXCR, one entry per CDR3 protein. The top ten hold about a sixth of the sample, which has 310,000 or so distinct CDR3 sequences, around 7% seen once. The V call is TRBV5-6, the J call TRBJ1-1; no definite D call. This receptor was taken from a young man who received the YFV17D yellow fever vaccine. The sample here was PBMCs, taken about 49 days after the first yellow fever vaccination. The CDR3 is CASSLRLLNTEAFF. CDR3 nucleotide sequence: TGTGCCAGCAGCTTACGACTCCTGAACACTGAAGCTTTCTTT. The whole variable domain, remainder taken from reference TRBV5-6 and TRBJ1-1, is DAGVTQSPTHLIKTRGQQVTLRCSPKSGHDTVSWYQQALGQGPQFIFQYYEEEERQRGNFPDRFSGHQFPNYSSELNVNALLLGDSALYLCASSLRLLNTEAFFGQGTRLTVV.